Detailed here is one TCR beta chain. Its antigen is unknown. No clone much larger than this one lies a single base away; base qualities are absent. This CDR3 is also generated by other DNA sequences in the sample. CDR1 and CDR2, looked up from the germline V gene, are SGHTA and FQGNSA. V was cut back by 1 base and J by 4 bases, leaving a gap of 11 bases between them. Including cysteine and phenylalanine, the CDR3 has 14 amino acids. Just CDR3 DNA is preserved here, 42 bases in frame from base 1. For the CD8 naive samples, CD45RO-negative cells were positively selected for CCR7, yielding a CD45RA+CCR7+ population from which TemRA cells were excluded. The donors were healthy, HIV-negative adults with no recently reported acute infections or vaccinations. Every donor was a Caucasian adult residing in Nashville, Tennessee, USA. After blood collection by leukapheresis, PBMCs were isolated using Ficoll-Histopaque density gradient centrifugation and then cryopreserved in the vapor phase of liquid nitrogen. Analytical flow cytometry was used to check the purity and quantity of every magnetically sorted T cell population. Genomic DNA was isolated from each sorted fraction and quantified by UV absorbance on a Nanodrop 2000c.

The source of the sample is a study of shared clonotypes between healthy human individuals (dated by TCRdb to 2019 to 2021). Describing the broader study: The cohort included a few men and two women between 18 and 49 years of age. To estimate repertoire size and how much clonotype sharing occurs between individuals, the study deeply sequenced the blood TCR repertoires of several healthy adults. For each donor, CD4 naive and CD4 memory were each given three plates, CD8 naive was given two plates, and CD8 memory was given one plate. Libraries were prepared and TCR repertoires were sequenced by different laboratories using diverse techniques, in order to increase sequencing depth and limit assay-specific biases. Per donor, leukapheresis produced somewhere between about 0.94 and 9 billion PBMCs. Study-wide conclusions, independent of this receptor: Based on pairwise subsampling, the degree of clonotype sharing among donors was expected to be affected by sequencing depth. Across four donors, about 4.5% of naive CD4, roughly 3.5% of naive CD8, under 2.5% of memory CD4, and over 0.35% of memory CD8 clonotypes were shared. Because the study included a small number of donors, the genetic and exposure-history diversity represented was limited. Only blood was sampled, and tissue TCR repertoires likely differ from those in blood. Rarefaction of sorted-subset datasets indicated incomplete sequencing despite the large sequencing depth. Larger estimated clonotype richness was generally found for naive subsets than for memory subsets. Compared with non-shared clonotypes, the clonotypes found in all four sorted-subset donors had higher generation probabilities.

Using the deep immunoSEQ assay, multiplex PCR amplified TCR CDR3 regions from genomic DNA. Extracted genomic DNA from each cell subset was spread evenly across all wells of several immunoSEQ 96-well plates, with each plate serving as a replicate. For sorted subsets, each replicate PCR was loaded with 200 ng genomic DNA, equivalent to some 27,000 T cell genomes. The purified libraries were quantified using a Qubit 3.0 fluorometer, sized with a Bioanalyzer 2100, and then quantified again using the KAPA Library Quantification kit. Every immunoSEQ 96-well plate was sequenced on a dedicated single-read 150-cycle Illumina NextSeq 550 flow cell. In the paper's pipeline: Because the immunoSEQ output included only junctional sequences and no quality scores, the filtering could not be the same as the filtering used for full-length reads. To assign V/J genes and CDR3, sequences were annotated against IMGT germline references using PyIR, a Python wrapper for IgBLAST v1.9. Reads were removed for weak V/J assignments (E-value above 1e-6), missing CDR3, stop codons, out-of-frame junctions, or ambiguous translated residues. V3J clonotypes were defined by identical inferred V gene, J gene, and CDR3 amino acid sequence. Percentage overlap between repertoires was computed as shared unique clonotypes divided by the size of the smaller repertoire. Richness of each repertoire was evaluated using RTK rarefaction, the Chao1 estimator, and Recon v2.1 estimates of unobserved clonotypes. For all TCRbeta clonotypes obtained by the gDNA method from several donors, generation probabilities were computed with OLGA. TCRdb's version of the immuneACCESS table is confined to in-frame rearrangements and falls short of the full clone set. An unresolved V gene accounts for under half of the shortfall where checked; the remainder is of unknown origin. V and J calls and clone size are given by that table; D and trimming were obtained from the DNA. The sample data list millions of clones, and roughly 94% of these were observed just once. More than 0.95% of the sample is in the top ten clones.

The sequence is built from TRBV7-2 and TRBJ2-7; the D gene lacks a confident call. Sequenced material: naive CD8+ T cells sorted from blood. In the paper's terms, the cell subset or site label means: CD45RA+CCR7+. The source of this sequence is a man younger than 35 in good health. The CDR3 region reads CASSLDSLGYEQYF. The nucleotide sequence reads as follows: TGTGCCAGCAGCTTAGACAGCCTAGGATACGAGCAGTACTTC.